Presented here are 28 T cell receptor beta chains from one specimen sequenced in a study of shared clonotypes between healthy human individuals. Only in-frame clones appear in the TCRdb table, and some are missing; sequencing was by immunoSEQ multiplex PCR. The sample has some 2 million clones; over 85% are singletons. Naive CD8 cells lacked CD45RO and underwent positive selection for CCR7, leaving out terminally differentiated effector memory CD45RA+ cells. Sequenced material: naive CD8+ T cells sorted from blood. These receptors originate from a man aged 18 to 30 in good health.

About this clone itself: Distinct nucleotide sequences in the sample also encode this CDR3. The chain has TRBV7-9 and TRBJ2-3; unclear D gene. V lost 1 base and J lost 6, with 5 bases in between. The V gene's germline CDR1 is SEHNR and CDR2 FQNEAQ (reference sequence). The CDR3 sequence is 12 residues long. CDR3 nucleotides: TGTGCCAGCAGCTTAGATGGGGATACGCAGTATTTT. This sequence encodes CASSLDGDTQYF.

The V gene is TRBV19, the J gene TRBJ1-5; D might be TRBD1 (5 bases). This CDR3 has 16 residues. V dropped 5 bases and J dropped 7 bases, with 21 bases sitting between them. In germline, CDR1 is LNHDA, CDR2 SQIVND (reference sequence). The CDR3 coding sequence is TGTGCCAGTAGTCCAATGGGCAGGGAATACGGGCAGCCCCAGCATTTT. This sequence encodes CASSPMGREYGQPQHF.

The rearrangement uses TRBV4-1 and TRBJ2-5; the match to TRBD2 covers 11 bases. The CDR3 loop spans 17 amino acids. V lost 0 bases and J lost 1; bases outside the gene matches: 4. CDR1 and CDR2 from the germline V gene are MGHRA and YSYEKL. Here the CDR3 reads CASSQDLAGGPQETQYF. As DNA, the CDR3 is TGCGCCAGCAGCCAAGACCTAGCGGGGGGCCCCCAAGAGACCCAGTACTTC.

This sequence joins TRBV27 and TRBJ2-7; TRBD2 agrees at 9 bases. Germline CDR1 MNHEY, CDR2 SMNVEV (reference sequence). V lost 1 base to trimming and J lost 2 bases; unmatched junction nucleotides: 6. The CDR3 is made up of 16 amino acids. CDR3 coding DNA: TGTGCCAGCAGTTTATTATCGGTAGCGGGAGCCTACGAGCAGTACTTC. It yields the protein CASSLLSVAGAYEQYF.

The V call is TRBV7-5, the J call TRBJ1-2. TRBV7-5 is a pseudogene locus. The CDR3 is made up of 12 amino acids. The chain's CDR3 is CAIDGESHGYTF. DNA of the CDR3: TGTGCCATCGACGGGGAATCGCACGGCTACACCTTC.

J is TRBJ1-5 and V is TRBV9, with TRBD1 matching over 9 bases. V lost 3 bases and J lost 0; bases outside the gene matches: 10. The V gene's germline CDR1 is SGDLS and CDR2 YYNGEE. The CDR3 has 18 residues. The CDR3 region has the DNA TGTGCCAGCAGCGCCGACAGACAGGGGGAGGGTAGCAATCAGCCCCAGCATTTT. The encoded protein is CASSADRQGEGSNQPQHF.

This clone was counted once. This sequence joins TRBV5-6 and TRBJ2-1; possible D gene TRBD1, 5 bases. V gave up 1 base and J gave up 4 bases, with 18 bases separating them. Germline assignment: CDR1 SGHDT and CDR2 YYEEEE. CDR3 length: 17 residues. The CDR3 bases are TGTGCCAGCAGCTTGCTTTTTGGGGCCCTAGGGTACAATGAGCAGTTCTTC. Translation gives CASSLLFGALGYNEQFF.

This chain uses TRBV6-4 with TRBJ1-5, with no clear D. This CDR3 region has 16 residues. Trimming cost V 0 bases and J 8 bases, with 17 bases left between them. Germline loops: CDR1 MRHNA, CDR2 SNTAGT. CDR3 amino acids: CASSDSMSPQRKPQHF. The CDR3 coding sequence is TGTGCCAGCAGTGACTCGATGTCGCCCCAAAGGAAGCCCCAGCATTTT.

This chain joins TRBV9 and TRBJ2-7, with TRBD1 matching over 7 bases. J was trimmed by 0 bases and V by 4 bases; bases with no gene match: 10. This CDR3 region has 16 residues. Germline V CDR1 and CDR2: SGDLS, YYNGEE. CDR3 DNA: TGTGCCAGCAGCCCAAATTCCGGGACAGACTCCTACGAGCAGTACTTC. Amino acid sequence: CASSPNSGTDSYEQYF. Drawing the rest from reference TRBV9 and TRBJ2-7, the complete variable domain is DSGVTQTPKHLITATGQRVTLRCSPRSGDLSVYWYQQSLDQGLQFLIQYYNGEERAKGNILERFSAQQFPDLHSELNLSSLELGDSALYFCASSPNSGTDSYEQYFGPGTRLTVT.

This clone was recorded a few times. The J gene is TRBJ1-1, the V gene TRBV2; D is unresolved. Trimming stripped 7 bases from V and 1 base from J, with 7 bases between. The germline V gene encodes CDR1 SNHLY and CDR2 FYNNEI. The CDR3 covers 12 residues. The CDR3 sequence is CASKERNTEAFF. As DNA, the CDR3 is TGTGCCAGCAAGGAGAGGAACACTGAAGCTTTCTTT.

The V call is TRBV7-9, the J call TRBJ2-1; 12 bases line up with TRBD2. The CDR3 is 16 amino acids. Looked up from germline, CDR1 is SEHNR and CDR2 is FQNEAQ (reference sequence). V lost 4 bases, J lost 2 bases, and 3 bases stayed unmatched. The CDR3 DNA reads TGTGCCAGCAGCTCACGGACTAGCGGGACCTACAATGAGCAGTTCTTC. Protein product: CASSSRTSGTYNEQFF.

This chain joins TRBV27 and TRBJ2-7, with 10 bases that match TRBD1. With V trimmed by 8 bases and J by 0 bases, 10 bases remained unmatched. The CDR3 loop spans 16 amino acids. Germline loops: CDR1 MNHEY, CDR2 SMNVEV (reference sequence). Here the CDR3 reads CASSFSGTGVSYEQYF. As DNA, the CDR3 is TGTGCCAGCTCATTCTCCGGGACAGGGGTCTCCTACGAGCAGTACTTC.

The chain joins TRBV6-1 to TRBJ1-1; the D is unclear. Germline lookup yields CDR1 MNHNS and CDR2 SASEGT. Trimming took off 6 bases at V and 4 bases at J, with 9 bases between the two ends. This CDR3 comprises 12 residues. CDR3 sequence: CASRNRSTEAFF. Here the CDR3 DNA reads TGTGCCAGCAGGAATAGGAGCACTGAAGCTTTCTTT.

This clone was seen once. This chain connects TRBV5-6 to TRBJ2-3, with D tentatively TRBD2 (5 bases). The V end was cut by 0 bases, the J end by 0 bases, with 5 bases between. This CDR3 spans 14 amino acids. Germline values: CDR1 SGHDT, CDR2 YYEEEE. The CDR3 spells CASSLGLSTDTQYF. In DNA, the CDR3 is TGTGCCAGCAGCTTGGGACTAAGCACAGATACGCAGTATTTT.

Comment on this clone: In the same sample, other DNA sequences code for this CDR3. V usage is TRBV30 and J usage is TRBJ1-4, with unresolved D. Germline loops: CDR1 GTSNPN, CDR2 SVGIG (reference sequence). V lost 1 base to trimming and J lost 7 bases, with 4 bases between them. This CDR3 is 11 amino acids long. The CDR3 sequence: CAWSEGEKLFF. CDR3 DNA: TGTGCCTGGAGTGAGGGTGAAAAACTGTTTTTT.

This chain uses TRBV6-1 with TRBJ2-3, with 10 positions matching TRBD2. The CDR3 runs 16 residues. In germline, CDR1 is MNHNS, CDR2 SASEGT. V shed 2 bases and J 3 bases; nucleotides not matched to a gene: 5. The CDR3 here is CASSELAGAGTDTQYF. The CDR3 bases are TGTGCCAGCAGTGAACTAGCGGGGGCAGGGACAGATACGCAGTATTTT.

J is TRBJ2-3 and V is TRBV7-9, with 11 bases fitting TRBD2. The V segment lost 3 bases and the J segment 4 bases; nucleotides outside the gene matches: 9. The CDR3 is 17 amino acids. Germline V gene data show CDR1 as SEHNR and CDR2 as FQNEAQ (reference sequence). The CDR3 spells CASSLYSGGASPDTQYF. The DNA for the CDR3 is TGTGCCAGCAGCTTGTATAGCGGGGGGGCATCCCCAGATACGCAGTATTTT.

The chain carries TRBV5-5 and TRBJ2-5; a weak D match, TRBD1 (7 bases). The CDR3 runs to 15 residues. In germline, CDR1 is SGHKS, CDR2 YYEKEE (reference sequence). V was trimmed by 4 bases and J by 1 base, leaving 14 bases between them. Here the CDR3 DNA reads TGTGCCAGCAGCCCCGGGGGACAGCTCCAAGAGACCCAGTACTTC. This codes for CASSPGGQLQETQYF.

This clone has a handful of counts. This chain uses TRBV27 with TRBJ1-6; weak D call: TRBD1 (5 bases). The V gene's germline CDR1 is MNHEY and CDR2 SMNVEV (reference sequence). The length of the CDR3 is 14 residues. The V and J ends lost 5 bases and 6 bases respectively, with 11 bases between them. The CDR3 loop is CASSARQTNSPLHF. The CDR3 DNA sequence: TGTGCCAGCAGTGCCAGACAGACTAATTCACCCCTCCACTTT.

Remarks on this clone: At the DNA level, this CDR3 is encoded by other sequences in the same sample as well. The chain uses TRBV7-3 and TRBJ2-3; D is ambiguous. Germline loops: CDR1 SGHTA, CDR2 FQGTGA. This CDR3 is 14 amino acids long. V lost 0 bases, J lost 2 bases, and 6 bases lay in between. CDR3 sequence (DNA): TGTGCCAGCAGCTTAACTGGTTCCACAGATACGCAGTATTTT. Translation gives CASSLTGSTDTQYF.

This clone was counted once. V usage is TRBV27 and J usage is TRBJ1-3, with TRBD1 as a possible D gene (5 bases). V was cut by 0 bases and J by 4 bases, with 10 bases left in between. The CDR3 length is 15 residues. In germline, CDR1 is MNHEY, CDR2 SMNVEV (reference sequence). The CDR3 DNA follows: TGTGCCAGCAGTTTATCGGGGACGGAAGGAAACACCATATATTTT. It is translated as CASSLSGTEGNTIYF.

This clone was recorded only once. The genes are TRBV4-1 and TRBJ2-3, with 9 positions matching TRBD1. The CDR3 has 14 amino acids. V was clipped by 7 bases and J by 3 bases; unmatched bases: 5. Per germline, CDR1 MGHRA and CDR2 YSYEKL. For the CDR3, the DNA is TGCGCCAGCACCGACAGGGGGAGAACAGATACGCAGTATTTT. Translation gives CASTDRGRTDTQYF.

As to this clone: The same CDR3 arises from other DNA sequences in this sample as well. The V and J genes are TRBV9 and TRBJ2-7; unclear D gene. Germline-derived CDR1 and CDR2 are SGDLS and YYNGEE. V dropped 2 bases and J dropped 0 bases, with 6 bases sitting between them. The CDR3 covers 13 residues. Here the CDR3 reads CASSVDGSYEQYF. CDR3 in DNA: TGTGCCAGCAGCGTCGACGGCTCCTACGAGCAGTACTTC.

The CDR3 nucleotides are TGTGCCAGCAGTGAAACAGGGGGCTGGGACGAGCAGTACTTC. Translating gives CASSETGGWDEQYF. The chain is built from TRBV2 and TRBJ2-7; 9 bases fit TRBD1. J lost 5 bases, V lost 2 bases, and 4 bases had no gene match. Germline V gene data show CDR1 as SNHLY and CDR2 as FYNNEI. This CDR3 comprises 14 residues.

The V and J genes are TRBV6-1 and TRBJ2-1; the D is unclear. Trimming took 4 bases from V and 3 from J, leaving 13 bases between them. Germline V gives CDR1 MNHNS, CDR2 SASEGT. The CDR3 spans 15 residues. The CDR3 protein is CASSGVWAFYNEQFF. The CDR3 coding sequence is TGTGCCAGCAGTGGGGTTTGGGCCTTCTACAATGAGCAGTTCTTC.

The chain recombines TRBV2 with TRBJ2-7, with TRBD1 identical over 9 bases. CDR1 is SNHLY, CDR2 FYNNEI, per germline. The CDR3 consists of 14 residues. Trimming removed 7 bases from V and 6 bases from J; junction bases left unmatched: 10. CDR3 sequence: CASTEPGQGGEQYF. CDR3 DNA: TGTGCCAGCACCGAGCCGGGACAGGGAGGCGAGCAGTACTTC.

The rearrangement joins TRBV5-1 to TRBJ2-3; D is perhaps TRBD2 (5 bases). Germline CDR1 reads SGHRS; CDR2 reads YFSETQ. CDR3 length equals 17 residues. V was shortened by 3 bases and J by 0 bases, with 17 bases between the two germline ends. The CDR3 DNA reads TGCGCCAGCAGCTCATGGACGTATCGGGGTAGCACAGATACGCAGTATTTT. Its translation is CASSSWTYRGSTDTQYF.

The genes are TRBV27 and TRBJ2-7; D might be TRBD1 or TRBD2, each matching 6 bases. V lost 4 bases and J lost 5, with 15 bases in between. Germline CDR1 MNHEY, CDR2 SMNVEV (reference sequence). The CDR3 runs to 14 residues. The CDR3 nucleotides read TGTGCCAGCAGTTACGCCGGGGGCGACGACGAGCAGTACTTC. Protein sequence: CASSYAGGDDEQYF.